This T cell receptor beta chain derives from a study of blood T cells in healthy people across ages. Using a J-beta primer mix together with a sample-barcoded 5' primer, a second PCR was run for about 7 to 12 cycles. TCRdb ran MiXCR on the 5' RACE reads and lists one entry per CDR3 protein. The table lists 650,000 to 800,000 distinct CDR3 sequences, more than 40% of them singletons, with roughly a fifth in the top ten. The sample, approximately 10 milliliters of peripheral blood, was drawn from each donor. To note about this clonotype: Its antigen is unknown. At one end the junction does not follow the germline gene, possibly because of a read error.

Germline V gives CDR1 MNHNS, CDR2 SASEGT. CDR3 length equals 12 residues. Findings of the study overall: Among T cells, TCR beta diversity per million cells dropped roughly linearly as age rose.

The sequencing sample was made of blood. The gene calls are TRBV6-1 and TRBJ1-1; D remains unclear. This TCR was sampled from a man between 60 and 75 years old in good health. CDR3 protein: CASSERRSEVFF. DNA for the CDR3: TGTGCCAGCAGTGAAAGGAGGTCTGAAGTTTTCTTT.